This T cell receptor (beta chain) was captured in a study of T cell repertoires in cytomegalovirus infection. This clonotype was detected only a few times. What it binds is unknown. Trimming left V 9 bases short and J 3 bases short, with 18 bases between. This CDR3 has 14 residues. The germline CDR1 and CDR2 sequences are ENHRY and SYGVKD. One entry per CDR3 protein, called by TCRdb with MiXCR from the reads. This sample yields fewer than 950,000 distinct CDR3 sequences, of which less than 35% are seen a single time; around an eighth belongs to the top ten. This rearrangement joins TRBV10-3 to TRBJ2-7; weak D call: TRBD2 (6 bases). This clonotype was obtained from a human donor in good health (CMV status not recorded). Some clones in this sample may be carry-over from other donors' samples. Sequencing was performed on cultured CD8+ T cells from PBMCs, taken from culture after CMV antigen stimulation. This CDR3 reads CAMARENQYYEQYF. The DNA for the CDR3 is TGTGCCATGGCTCGGGAGAACCAATACTACGAGCAGTACTTC.